Listed below are T cell receptor beta chains from one sample, sequenced in a study of pediatric ulcerative colitis. The method was immunoSEQ multiplex PCR; TCRdb's version includes in-frame clones alone and lacks a portion of them. The table lists about 64,000 clones, around 85% of them singletons. The sample taken for sequencing was blood. These receptors were taken from a boy younger than 18 with severe ulcerative colitis. CDR3s include the opening cysteine and the closing phenylalanine or tryptophan. The D gene is left open where the match is weak. Clone size is given for some rows only: seen once, a few or many times, or a class if the clone is expanded.

d_gene: TRBD2
abundance: .
v_gene: TRBV5-1
j_gene: TRBJ2-1
CDR3nt: TGCGCCAGCAGCCCGGGACTATCCTCCTACAATGAGCAGTTCTTC
CDR3aa: CASSPGLSSYNEQFF

d_gene: TRBD2
abundance: once
v_gene: TRBV19
j_gene: TRBJ2-5
CDR3nt: TGTGCCAGTAGTATAGGACTAGCGGGAGAGACCCAGTACTTC
CDR3aa: CASSIGLAGETQYF

d_gene: .
abundance: .
v_gene: TRBV29-1
j_gene: TRBJ1-2
CDR3nt: TGCAGCGTTGAAGTTTTTGGCCATGGCTACACCTTC
CDR3aa: CSVEVFGHGYTF

d_gene: .
abundance: .
v_gene: TRBV29-1
j_gene: TRBJ2-3
CDR3nt: TGCAGCGTGGTCCCTAGCACAGATACGCAGTATTTT
CDR3aa: CSVVPSTDTQYF

d_gene: TRBD2
abundance: .
v_gene: TRBV10-3
j_gene: TRBJ2-7
CDR3nt: TGTGCCATCAGTGAGTTGTCTAGCGGGAGCAAAGAGAACGAGCAGTACTTC
CDR3aa: CAISELSSGSKENEQYF

d_gene: .
abundance: .
v_gene: TRBV7-7
j_gene: TRBJ2-5
CDR3nt: TGTGCTAGCAGCTTACGAGGGAGCCAAGAGACCCAGTACTTC
CDR3aa: CASSLRGSQETQYF

d_gene: .
abundance: .
v_gene: TRBV6-6
j_gene: TRBJ2-1
CDR3nt: TGTGCCAGCAGTTACTCTTCACTAGGCATCGGTAATGAGCAGTTCTTC
CDR3aa: CASSYSSLGIGNEQFF

d_gene: .
abundance: few
v_gene: TRBV7-9
j_gene: TRBJ1-1
CDR3nt: TGTGCCAGCAGCTTAGAAGGGGACGTGAGTGAAGCTTTCTTT
CDR3aa: CASSLEGDVSEAFF

d_gene: .
abundance: .
v_gene: TRBV5-1
j_gene: TRBJ2-5
CDR3nt: TGCGCCAGCAGCTTTCAATTGGAGACCCAGTACTTC
CDR3aa: CASSFQLETQYF

d_gene: .
abundance: .
v_gene: TRBV13
j_gene: TRBJ2-7
CDR3nt: TGTGCCAGCAGCACGGGCAGGTCCGAGCAGTACTTC
CDR3aa: CASSTGRSEQYF

d_gene: TRBD2
abundance: .
v_gene: TRBV7-7
j_gene: TRBJ2-1
CDR3nt: TGTGCTAGCAGCGAGGGACTAGCGGGATATGAGCAGTTCTTC
CDR3aa: CASSEGLAGYEQFF

d_gene: TRBD1
abundance: .
v_gene: TRBV23-1
j_gene: TRBJ1-5
CDR3nt: TGCGCCAGCAGTCAATCCCAGGGGGAAAATAGCAATCAGCCCCAGCATTTT
CDR3aa: CASSQSQGENSNQPQHF

d_gene: .
abundance: .
v_gene: TRBV11-3
j_gene: TRBJ1-2
CDR3nt: TGTGCCAGCAGCTTCAGGGAAAACTATGGCTACACCTTC
CDR3aa: CASSFRENYGYTF

d_gene: .
abundance: .
v_gene: TRBV29-1
j_gene: TRBJ2-3
CDR3nt: TGCAGCGTTGAGGGGCGGGAAGGACGCACAGATACGCAGTATTTT
CDR3aa: CSVEGREGRTDTQYF

d_gene: TRBD2
abundance: .
v_gene: TRBV7-9
j_gene: TRBJ2-1
CDR3nt: TGTGCCAGCAGCCAGAGCGGGAGGTCCTACAATGAGCAGTTCTTC
CDR3aa: CASSQSGRSYNEQFF

d_gene: TRBD2
abundance: .
v_gene: TRBV7-6
j_gene: TRBJ2-3
CDR3nt: TGTGCCAGCAGCTTTAGCGGGAAGGCAGATACGCAGTATTTT
CDR3aa: CASSFSGKADTQYF

d_gene: TRBD2
abundance: .
v_gene: TRBV7-9
j_gene: TRBJ2-1
CDR3nt: TGTGCCAGCAGCTATAGCGGGGGAGGGTACAATGAGCAGTTCTTC
CDR3aa: CASSYSGGGYNEQFF

d_gene: .
abundance: few
v_gene: TRBV11-2
j_gene: TRBJ1-1
CDR3nt: TGTGCCAGCACTCGGGGCAGCGAGGCTTTCTTT
CDR3aa: CASTRGSEAFF

d_gene: .
abundance: .
v_gene: TRBV5-6
j_gene: TRBJ2-6
CDR3nt: TGTGCCAGCAGCTGGGTCTCTGGGGCCAACGTCCTGACTTTC
CDR3aa: CASSWVSGANVLTF

d_gene: .
abundance: .
v_gene: TRBV10-3
j_gene: TRBJ2-7
CDR3nt: TGTGCCATCAGTCAGGGTGACAACGAGCAGTACTTC
CDR3aa: CAISQGDNEQYF

d_gene: .
abundance: .
v_gene: TRBV6-6
j_gene: TRBJ2-2
CDR3nt: TGTGCCAGCAGTTATCCCAGAGACACCGGGGAGCTGTTTTTT
CDR3aa: CASSYPRDTGELFF

d_gene: .
abundance: .
v_gene: TRBV7-9
j_gene: TRBJ2-7
CDR3nt: TGTGCCAGCAGCTTAGTGGCCACTGAGACGCAGTACTTC
CDR3aa: CASSLVATETQYF

d_gene: TRBD2
abundance: .
v_gene: TRBV5-4
j_gene: TRBJ2-2
CDR3nt: TGTGCCAGCACCTTAGCGGGAGATTACACCGGGGAGCTGTTTTTT
CDR3aa: CASTLAGDYTGELFF

d_gene: .
abundance: once
v_gene: TRBV2
j_gene: TRBJ2-7
CDR3nt: TGTGCCAGCAGTGAGGGGACCTACGAGCAGTACTTC
CDR3aa: CASSEGTYEQYF

d_gene: .
abundance: .
v_gene: TRBV27
j_gene: TRBJ2-7
CDR3nt: TGTGCCAGCAGTCCAAGAGGGGAAAGCTCCTACGAGCAGTACTTC
CDR3aa: CASSPRGESSYEQYF

d_gene: .
abundance: .
v_gene: TRBV5-1
j_gene: TRBJ2-7
CDR3nt: TGCGCCAGCAGCTTGGGCACCACGACCCCCGGCGAGCAGTACTTC
CDR3aa: CASSLGTTTPGEQYF

d_gene: TRBD2
abundance: .
v_gene: TRBV5-4
j_gene: TRBJ2-3
CDR3nt: TGTGCCAGCAGCTGGGCTAGCGGGAAGGATACGCAGTATTTT
CDR3aa: CASSWASGKDTQYF

d_gene: .
abundance: .
v_gene: TRBV20-1
j_gene: TRBJ2-3
CDR3nt: TGCAGTGCTTCCAGAGCAGATACGCAGTATTTT
CDR3aa: CSASRADTQYF

d_gene: .
abundance: .
v_gene: TRBV5-4
j_gene: TRBJ2-5
CDR3nt: TGTGCCAGCAGTAGTAGCATTGGACAAGAGACCCAGTACTTC
CDR3aa: CASSSSIGQETQYF

d_gene: .
abundance: .
v_gene: TRBV11-2
j_gene: TRBJ1-1
CDR3nt: TGTGCCAGCAGCTTAGTCTCCAGGTCTGAAGCTTTCTTT
CDR3aa: CASSLVSRSEAFF

d_gene: .
abundance: .
v_gene: TRBV9
j_gene: TRBJ2-5
CDR3nt: TGTGCCAGCAGCGTGAGGGGGCAAGAGACCCAGTACTTC
CDR3aa: CASSVRGQETQYF

d_gene: .
abundance: .
v_gene: TRBV29-1
j_gene: TRBJ1-2
CDR3nt: TGCAGCGTTGGACCTCAGGGGTTTGATGGCTACACCTTC
CDR3aa: CSVGPQGFDGYTF

d_gene: .
abundance: .
v_gene: TRBV9
j_gene: TRBJ1-1
CDR3nt: TGTGCCAGCAGCGTAGTGAGTGGCACTGAAGCTTTCTTT
CDR3aa: CASSVVSGTEAFF

d_gene: TRBD2
abundance: .
v_gene: TRBV18
j_gene: TRBJ2-3
CDR3nt: TGTGCCAGCTCACCTCTAGCGGACACAGATACGCAGTATTTT
CDR3aa: CASSPLADTDTQYF

d_gene: TRBD2
abundance: .
v_gene: TRBV4-3
j_gene: TRBJ2-1
CDR3nt: TGCGCCAGCAGCCAAGACCAGTGGGAGGGCTACAATGAGCAGTTCTTC
CDR3aa: CASSQDQWEGYNEQFF

d_gene: TRBD1
abundance: .
v_gene: TRBV2
j_gene: TRBJ1-2
CDR3nt: TGTGCCAGCAGTTCCGGGACAGGAGTCTATGGCTACACCTTC
CDR3aa: CASSSGTGVYGYTF

d_gene: .
abundance: .
v_gene: TRBV9
j_gene: TRBJ2-2
CDR3nt: TGTGCCAGCAGCGTAGATCCAGTCACCGGGGAGCTGTTTTTT
CDR3aa: CASSVDPVTGELFF

d_gene: TRBD1
abundance: once
v_gene: TRBV27
j_gene: TRBJ2-7
CDR3nt: TGTGCCAGCTGTCAGACAGGGCTCTCCTACGAGCAGTACTTC
CDR3aa: CASCQTGLSYEQYF

d_gene: .
abundance: .
v_gene: TRBV6-1
j_gene: TRBJ1-3
CDR3nt: TGTGCCAGCAGTGAGGAAGGGAGGCCTGGAAACACCATATATTTT
CDR3aa: CASSEEGRPGNTIYF

d_gene: TRBD1
abundance: .
v_gene: TRBV6-1
j_gene: TRBJ2-5
CDR3nt: TGTGCCAGCAGTGCGCGACAGGGGCAAGAGACCCAGTACTTC
CDR3aa: CASSARQGQETQYF

d_gene: TRBD1
abundance: .
v_gene: TRBV2
j_gene: TRBJ2-3
CDR3nt: TGTGCCAGACAGACAGGGGCAGATACGCAGTATTTT
CDR3aa: CARQTGADTQYF

d_gene: .
abundance: .
v_gene: TRBV19
j_gene: TRBJ2-1
CDR3nt: TGTGCCAGTTCCAACACCCGGGGCGGAACGTTCTTC
CDR3aa: CASSNTRGGTFF

d_gene: .
abundance: .
v_gene: TRBV19
j_gene: TRBJ1-1
CDR3nt: TGTGCCAGTAGTATAGATCTAAGGGGTGAAGCTTTCTTT
CDR3aa: CASSIDLRGEAFF